The 7 T cell receptor beta chains below were found in one sample sequenced in a study of control samples from healthy donors and cancer patients. Using immunoSEQ multiplex PCR, the repertoire was profiled, and TCRdb retains in-frame clones only, with some absent. The data show tens of thousands of clones, roughly nine tenths seen once. The source material was blood. The origin of the receptors is a woman between 65 and 79 years old in good health.

CDR3 DNA: TGCGCCAGCAGCCAAGATCTGACAGGATACTATGGCTACACCTTC. This codes for CASSQDLTGYYGYTF. This sequence joins TRBV4-1 and TRBJ1-2; tentative D call: TRBD1 (6 bases). Germline CDR1 and CDR2: MGHRA and YSYEKL. Between the trimmed V and J ends, which lost 0 bases and 3 bases, there was a span of 11 bases. The CDR3 is 15 residues long.

The chain joins TRBV7-6 to TRBJ2-5; D is unresolved. CDR3 size: 15 residues. Germline CDR1 is SGHVS and CDR2 is FNYEAQ. Trimming pared 3 bases from V and 0 bases from J, leaving 11 bases between. CDR3 bases: TGTGCCAGCAGCTTGGTGTCTTCGTACCAAGAGACCCAGTACTTC. Its protein is CASSLVSSYQETQYF. The complete variable domain, with remaining parts taken from reference TRBV7-6 and TRBJ2-5, reads GAGVSQSPRYKVTKRGQDVALRCDPISGHVSLYWYRQALGQGPEFLTYFNYEAQQDKSGLPNDRFSAERPEGSISTLTIQRTEQRDSAMYRCASSLVSSYQETQYFGPGTRLLVL.

The genes are TRBV5-1 and TRBJ1-6; 11 positions match TRBD1. The germline V gene encodes CDR1 SGHRS and CDR2 YFSETQ. The CDR3 sequence is 17 residues long. With V trimmed by 4 bases and J by 7 bases, 10 bases remained unmatched. The CDR3 region is CASSPGQGVLGNSPLHF. CDR3 DNA sequence: TGCGCCAGCAGCCCGGGACAGGGGGTACTTGGGAATTCACCCCTCCACTTT. Full variable domain (remainder filled in from reference TRBV5-1 and TRBJ1-6): KAGVTQTPRYLIKTRGQQVTLSCSPISGHRSVSWYQQTPGQGLQFLFEYFSETQRNKGNFPGRFSGRQFSNSRSEMNVSTLELGDSALYLCASSPGQGVLGNSPLHFGNGTRLTVT.

V gene TRBV20-1 combines with J gene TRBJ2-3; D might be TRBD1 or TRBD2, each matching 5 bases. Germline V gene data show CDR1 as DFQATT and CDR2 as SNEGSKA (reference sequence). There are 11 residues in the CDR3. V dropped 6 bases and J dropped 4 bases, with 8 bases sitting between them. CDR3 sequence (DNA): TGCAGTGCACCGGGGCCAGATACGCAGTATTTT. This encodes CSAPGPDTQYF.

This chain connects TRBV5-5 to TRBJ2-1, with D perhaps matching TRBD1 (5 bases). V shed 4 bases and J shed 0 bases, with 14 bases lying between them. Per germline, CDR1 SGHKS and CDR2 YYEKEE (reference sequence). The CDR3 sequence is 16 residues long. The CDR3 loop reads CASSSQGRGSYNEQFF. The CDR3 nucleotides read TGTGCCAGCAGCAGCCAGGGTAGGGGCTCCTACAATGAGCAGTTCTTC.

This chain joins TRBV19 and TRBJ1-5; TRBD1 matches 7 bases. Germline V gives CDR1 LNHDA, CDR2 SQIVND (reference sequence). V shed 7 bases, J shed 0 bases, and the junction held 6 bases outside the gene matches. The CDR3 is made up of 15 amino acids. The chain's CDR3 is CASIGTAYSNQPQHF. The CDR3 region has the DNA TGTGCCAGTATCGGGACAGCCTATAGCAATCAGCCCCAGCATTTT.

This clone showed up just a few times. The rearrangement joins TRBV13 to TRBJ1-1, with D possibly matching TRBD1 (5 bases). Germline V gives CDR1 PRHDT, CDR2 FYEKMQ (reference sequence). The CDR3 length is 16 residues. With 4 bases removed from V and 1 base from J, the gap between germline ends came to 16 bases. CDR3 in DNA: TGTGCCAGCAGCTACGCGAAGGGGTCCACGAACACTGAAGCTTTCTTT. This translates into CASSYAKGSTNTEAFF.